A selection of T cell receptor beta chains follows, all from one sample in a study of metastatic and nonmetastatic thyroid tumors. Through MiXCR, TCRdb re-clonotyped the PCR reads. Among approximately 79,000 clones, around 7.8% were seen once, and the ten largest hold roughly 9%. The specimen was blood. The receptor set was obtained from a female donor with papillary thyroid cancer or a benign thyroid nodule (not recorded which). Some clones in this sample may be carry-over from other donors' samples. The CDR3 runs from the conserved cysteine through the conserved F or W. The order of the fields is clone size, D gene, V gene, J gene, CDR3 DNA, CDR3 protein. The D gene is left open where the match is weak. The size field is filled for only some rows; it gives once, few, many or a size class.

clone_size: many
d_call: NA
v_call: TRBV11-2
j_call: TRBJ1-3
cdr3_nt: TGTGCCAGCAGTTCTTCTACAGGGACTGGAAACACCATATATTTT
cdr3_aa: CASSSSTGTGNTIYF

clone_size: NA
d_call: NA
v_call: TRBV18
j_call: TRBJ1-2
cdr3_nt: TGTGCCAGCTCACCACCGGGTGGGGGCAGCTATGGCTACACCTTC
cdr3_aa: CASSPPGGGSYGYTF

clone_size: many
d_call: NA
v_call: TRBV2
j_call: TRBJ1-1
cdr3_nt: TGTGCCAGTACAGGGAGCTACACTGAAGCTTTCTTT
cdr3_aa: CASTGSYTEAFF

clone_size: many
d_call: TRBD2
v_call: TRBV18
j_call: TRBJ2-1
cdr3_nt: TGTGCCAGCTCACCTCCAGGGACTAGCGGGGGGTTTTACAATGAGCAGTTCTTC
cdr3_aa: CASSPPGTSGGFYNEQFF

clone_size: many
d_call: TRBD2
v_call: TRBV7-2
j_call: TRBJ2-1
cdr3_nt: TGTGCCAGCAGCTTAATTGGTACTAGCGGGGGGTACAATGAGCAGTTCTTC
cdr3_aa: CASSLIGTSGGYNEQFF

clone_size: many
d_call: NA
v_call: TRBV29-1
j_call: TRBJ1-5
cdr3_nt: TGCAGCGTTTCCACACAGGTTGGCAATCAGCCCCAGCATTTT
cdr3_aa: CSVSTQVGNQPQHF

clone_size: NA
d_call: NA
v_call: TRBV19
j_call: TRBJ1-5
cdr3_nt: TGTGCCAGCTACGGGACGACGAGCAATCAGCCCCAGCATTTT
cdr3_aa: CASYGTTSNQPQHF

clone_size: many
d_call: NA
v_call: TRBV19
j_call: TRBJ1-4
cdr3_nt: TGTGCCAGTAACGGTGATGGTGAAAAACTGTTTTTT
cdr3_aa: CASNGDGEKLFF

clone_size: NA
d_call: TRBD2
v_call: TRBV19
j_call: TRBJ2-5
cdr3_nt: TGTGCCAGCAGTAGCGGGGGGGCCTCTGAGACCCAGTACTTC
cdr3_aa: CASSSGGASETQYF

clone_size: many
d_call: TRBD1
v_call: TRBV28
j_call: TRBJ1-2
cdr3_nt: TGTGCCAGCAGCCCGGACAGGGGAAGCTACACCTTC
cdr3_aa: CASSPDRGSYTF

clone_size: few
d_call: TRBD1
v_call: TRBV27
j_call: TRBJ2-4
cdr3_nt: TGTGCCAGCAGTCCCCGGACAGGGCAAAACATTCAGTACTTC
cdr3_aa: CASSPRTGQNIQYF

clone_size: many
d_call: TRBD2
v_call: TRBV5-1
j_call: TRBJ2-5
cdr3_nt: TGCGCCAGCCGCTCCGGGACTAGCTTGGAGACCCAGTACTTC
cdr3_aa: CASRSGTSLETQYF

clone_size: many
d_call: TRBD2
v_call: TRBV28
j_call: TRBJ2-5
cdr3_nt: TGTGCCAGCTCTGGGGGGGTGGAGGAGACCCAGTACTTC
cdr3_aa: CASSGGVEETQYF

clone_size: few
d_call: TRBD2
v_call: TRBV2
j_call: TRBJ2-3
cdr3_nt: TGTGCCAGCAGCTCCCAGCGGGGGAGCACAGATACGCAGTATTTT
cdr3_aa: CASSSQRGSTDTQYF

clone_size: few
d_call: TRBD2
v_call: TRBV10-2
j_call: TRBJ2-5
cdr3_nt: TGCGCCAGCAGAGCGGGGGGTCGGGAGACCCAGTACTTC
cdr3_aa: CASRAGGRETQYF

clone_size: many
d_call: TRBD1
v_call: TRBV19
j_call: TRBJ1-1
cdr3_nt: TGTGCCAGTAGTTCACCGGGACAGAAGAACACTGAAGCTTTCTTT
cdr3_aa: CASSSPGQKNTEAFF

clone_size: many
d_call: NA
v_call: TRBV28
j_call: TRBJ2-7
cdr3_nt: TGTGCCAGCAGTTTGGCGGAGGTTCAACGCTACGAGCAGTACTTC
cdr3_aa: CASSLAEVQRYEQYF

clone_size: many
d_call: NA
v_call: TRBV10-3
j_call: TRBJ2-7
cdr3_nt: TGTGCCATCAGTGATCGGGTGGCAAGCTCCTACGAGCAGTACTTC
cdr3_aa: CAISDRVASSYEQYF

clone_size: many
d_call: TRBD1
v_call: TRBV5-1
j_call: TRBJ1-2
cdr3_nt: TGCGCCAGCAGCTCCGGGACAGGGGATGGCTACACCTTC
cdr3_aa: CASSSGTGDGYTF

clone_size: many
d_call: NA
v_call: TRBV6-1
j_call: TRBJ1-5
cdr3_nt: TGTGCCACCGAGTTGAATCAGCCCCAGCATTTT
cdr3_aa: CATELNQPQHF

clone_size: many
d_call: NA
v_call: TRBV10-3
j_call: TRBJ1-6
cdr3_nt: TGTGCCACCACGGCGCTTTCCAATTCCAATTCACCCCTCCACTTT
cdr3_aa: CATTALSNSNSPLHF

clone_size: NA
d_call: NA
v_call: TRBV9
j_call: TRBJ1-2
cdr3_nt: TGTGCCAGCAGCTCTCGGCTAGACGGTGGCTACACCTTC
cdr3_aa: CASSSRLDGGYTF

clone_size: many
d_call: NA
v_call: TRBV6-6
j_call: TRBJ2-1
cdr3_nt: TGTGCCAGCAGTTACTCGGAGGGGGGGTACAATGAGCAGTTCTTC
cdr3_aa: CASSYSEGGYNEQFF

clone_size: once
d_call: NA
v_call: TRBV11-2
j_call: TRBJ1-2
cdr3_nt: TGTGCCAGCAACCTGGCGGGCGCAGTCGGCTACACCTTC
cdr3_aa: CASNLAGAVGYTF

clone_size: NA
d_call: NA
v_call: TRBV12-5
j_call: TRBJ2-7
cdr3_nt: TGTGCTAGTGGTTCCCCCGACGGACGAATCTACGAGCAGTACTTC
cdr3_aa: CASGSPDGRIYEQYF

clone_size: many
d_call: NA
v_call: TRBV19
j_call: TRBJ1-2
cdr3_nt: TGTGCCAGTAGTATAGACCCTCAGGGTGGCTACACCTTC
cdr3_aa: CASSIDPQGGYTF

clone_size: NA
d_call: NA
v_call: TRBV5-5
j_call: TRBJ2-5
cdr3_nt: TGTGCCAGCAGCTTGGTGTGGGACGGGGAGACCCAGTACTTC
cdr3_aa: CASSLVWDGETQYF

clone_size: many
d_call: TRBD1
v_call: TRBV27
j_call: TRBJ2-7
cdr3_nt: TGTGCCAGCAGTCGACAGGGACACTCCTACGAGCAGTACTTC
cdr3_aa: CASSRQGHSYEQYF

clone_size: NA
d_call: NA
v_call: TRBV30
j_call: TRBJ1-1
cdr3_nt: TGTGCCTGGAGTGCCCGGGGGGACATGCACATGAACACTGAAGCTTTCTTT
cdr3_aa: CAWSARGDMHMNTEAFF

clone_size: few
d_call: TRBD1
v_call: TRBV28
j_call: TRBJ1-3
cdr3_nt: TGTGCCAGCAGTTGGACAGGCGGAAACACCATATGTTTT
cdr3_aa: CASSWTGGNTICF

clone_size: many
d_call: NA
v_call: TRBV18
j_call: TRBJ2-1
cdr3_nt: TGTGCCAGCTCAAATTCAGGGTCCTACAATGAGCAGTTCTTC
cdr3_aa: CASSNSGSYNEQFF

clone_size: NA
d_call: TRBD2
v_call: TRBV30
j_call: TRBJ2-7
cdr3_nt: TGTGCCTGGAGTCGCGGGGGTCGGCCCTTGGACTTC
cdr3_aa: CAWSRGGRPLDF

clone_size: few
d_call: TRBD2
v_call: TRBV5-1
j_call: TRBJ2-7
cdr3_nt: TGCGCCAGCAGCTTGGGGACTAGCTGGGTCTACGAGCAGTACTTC
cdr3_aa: CASSLGTSWVYEQYF

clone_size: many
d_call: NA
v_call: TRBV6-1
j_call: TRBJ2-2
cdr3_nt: TGTGCCAGCAGGTGGGGCTCGAACACCGGGGAGCTGTTTTTT
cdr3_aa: CASRWGSNTGELFF

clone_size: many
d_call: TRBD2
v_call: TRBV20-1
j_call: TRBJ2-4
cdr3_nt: TGCAGTGGCAGGCGGGGGGAAAACATTCAGTACTTC
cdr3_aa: CSGRRGENIQYF

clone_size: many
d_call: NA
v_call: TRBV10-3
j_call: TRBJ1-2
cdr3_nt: TGTGCCATCATGGTTGGGGGATCCAACTATGGCTACACCTTC
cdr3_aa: CAIMVGGSNYGYTF

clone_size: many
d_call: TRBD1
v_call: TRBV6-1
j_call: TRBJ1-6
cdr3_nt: TGTGCCATACGGGAGACAGGGTCCTATAATTCACCCCTCCACTTT
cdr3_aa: CAIRETGSYNSPLHF

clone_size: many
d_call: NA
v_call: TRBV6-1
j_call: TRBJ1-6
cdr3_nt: TGTGCCAGCAGTTTCAACAGGGATTTCCCCTATAATTCACCCCTCCACTTT
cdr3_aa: CASSFNRDFPYNSPLHF

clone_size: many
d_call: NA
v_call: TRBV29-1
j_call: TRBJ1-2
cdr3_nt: TGCAGCGCGGACAGCCTATTCGAATATGGCTACACCTTC
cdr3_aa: CSADSLFEYGYTF

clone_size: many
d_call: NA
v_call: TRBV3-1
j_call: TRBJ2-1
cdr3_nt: TGTGCCAGCAGCCAAGATTTGGGGGGTATAGGGTCCTACAATGAGCAGTTCTTC
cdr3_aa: CASSQDLGGIGSYNEQFF

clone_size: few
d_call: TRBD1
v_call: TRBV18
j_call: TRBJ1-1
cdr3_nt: TGTGCCAGCTCACTTCGACAGGGTAGGAACGGGGGGACTGAAGCTTTCTTT
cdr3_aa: CASSLRQGRNGGTEAFF

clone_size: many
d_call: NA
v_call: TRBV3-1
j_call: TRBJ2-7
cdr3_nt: TGTGCCAGCAGTTTCGGACCCCTCATAGAGCAGTACTTC
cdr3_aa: CASSFGPLIEQYF

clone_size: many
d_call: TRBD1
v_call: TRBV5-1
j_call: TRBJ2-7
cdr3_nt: TGCGCCAGCAGCACCGGGACAGGGGGCTACGAGCAGTACTTC
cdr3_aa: CASSTGTGGYEQYF

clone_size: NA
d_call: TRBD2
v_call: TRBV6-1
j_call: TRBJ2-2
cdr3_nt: TGTGCCAGCAGTGAACTAGCGGACACCACCGGGGAGCTGTTTTTT
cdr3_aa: CASSELADTTGELFF

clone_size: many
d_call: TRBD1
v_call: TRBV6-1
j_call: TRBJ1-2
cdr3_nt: TGTGCCAGCATTCGAACAGGGGTGGGAGCCTATGGCTACACCTTC
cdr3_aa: CASIRTGVGAYGYTF

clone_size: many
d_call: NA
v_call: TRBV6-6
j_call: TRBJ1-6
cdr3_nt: TGTGCCAGCAGTTACGCCCCCAGGGGTGGTTCACCCCTCCACTTT
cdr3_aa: CASSYAPRGGSPLHF

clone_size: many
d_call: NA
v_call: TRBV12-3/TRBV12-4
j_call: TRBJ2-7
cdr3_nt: TGTGCCAGCAGTCCACCGACAGGCTTGGGCCACGAGCAGTACTTC
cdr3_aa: CASSPPTGLGHEQYF

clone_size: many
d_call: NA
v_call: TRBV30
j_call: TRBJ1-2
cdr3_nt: TGTGCCTGGAGTGTAGCTCGGGGCTGGGGCTACACCTTC
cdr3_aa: CAWSVARGWGYTF

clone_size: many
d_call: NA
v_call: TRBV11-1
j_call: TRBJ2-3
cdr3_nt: TGTGCCAGCAGCTCCCCCTCAGGGAGACAGGAAGCGGATACGCAGTATTTT
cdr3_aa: CASSSPSGRQEADTQYF

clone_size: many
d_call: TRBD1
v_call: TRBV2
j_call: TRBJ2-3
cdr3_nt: TGTGCCAGCAGTCGACAGGGGACGACAGATACGCAGTATTTT
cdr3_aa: CASSRQGTTDTQYF

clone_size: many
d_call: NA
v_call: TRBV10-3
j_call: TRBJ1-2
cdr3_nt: TGTGCCATCAGTGAGGGACAGAACTATGGCTACACCTTC
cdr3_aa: CAISEGQNYGYTF

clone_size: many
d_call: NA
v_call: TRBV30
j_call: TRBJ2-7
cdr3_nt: TGTGCCTGGAGCGGAGGAAGGTACGAGCAGTACTTC
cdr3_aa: CAWSGGRYEQYF

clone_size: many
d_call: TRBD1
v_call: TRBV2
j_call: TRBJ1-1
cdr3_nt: TGTGCCAGAGGGACAGGGGGCCTGAACACTGAAGCTTTCTTT
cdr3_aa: CARGTGGLNTEAFF